This T cell receptor beta chain was identified during a study of control samples from healthy donors and cancer patients. Method: immunoSEQ multiplex PCR; TCRdb's copy keeps in-frame clones and lacks some. The sample includes roughly 90,000 clones, almost 85% of them seen just once. The sequenced sample was blood. The source of this sequence is an older woman in good health.

CDR3 DNA sequence: TGTGCCAGCAGTTACCGGCAGGGGGCCATCTACAATGAGCAGTTCTTC. Translation: CASSYRQGAIYNEQFF. This sequence joins TRBV6-5 and TRBJ2-1, with 8 bases that match TRBD1. The CDR3 covers 16 residues. Trimming removed 2 bases from V and 3 bases from J; junction bases left unmatched: 6. Germline lookup yields CDR1 MNHEY and CDR2 SVGAGI.